The 5 T cell receptor beta chains in this list originate from one sample, sequenced in a study of blood T cells in healthy people across ages. Alongside a J-beta primer mix, a sample-barcoded 5' primer served in a second PCR lasting about 7 to 11 cycles. TCRdb fed the 5' RACE reads into MiXCR, producing one record per CDR3 protein. The sample has some 850,000 distinct CDR3 sequences; 25% to 30% are singletons. The same data also went into a second study, on T cells of mothers and their children.

Sequenced: blood. Receptors were obtained from a boy aged 5 to 17 in good health.

This clonotype was seen only a few times. V gene TRBV2 combines with J gene TRBJ1-5, with 8 nucleotides matching TRBD1. The CDR3 consists of 14 residues. Germline CDR1 SNHLY, CDR2 FYNNEI. The V and J ends lost 3 bases and 5 bases, in that order; junction bases with no gene match: 3. The CDR3: CASSEQTGDQPQHF. DNA for the CDR3: TGTGCCAGCAGTGAGCAGACAGGGGATCAGCCCCAGCATTTT.

The rearrangement uses TRBV28 and TRBJ1-5; D remains ambiguous. Germline-derived CDR1 and CDR2 are MDHEN and SYDVKM. The CDR3 is made up of 14 amino acids. The V gene lost 7 bases and the J gene lost 2 bases, with 12 bases spanning the gap. The CDR3 region has the DNA TGTGCCAGCACTAATGGGGATGGCAATCAGCCCCAGCATTTT. The encoded protein is CASTNGDGNQPQHF.

The chain uses TRBV29-1 and TRBJ1-1; D is ambiguous. Germline V CDR1 and CDR2: SQVTM, ANQGSEA. Trimming removed 7 bases from V and 4 bases from J, with 16 bases in between. The CDR3 loop spans 13 amino acids. CDR3 sequence: CSGGRGVGTEAFF. The CDR3 nucleotides read TGCAGCGGAGGACGAGGAGTGGGCACTGAAGCTTTCTTT.

The chain recombines TRBV5-1 with TRBJ1-4; D call uncertain. The ends were cut back, 4 bases at V and 4 bases at J, with 20 bases in the middle. Germline V CDR1 and CDR2: SGHRS, YFSETQ. This CDR3 is built from 17 residues. The CDR3 here is CASSGPTGGEHNEKLFF. The CDR3 DNA follows: TGCGCCAGCAGCGGGCCGACGGGCGGGGAGCATAATGAAAAACTGTTTTTT.

The CDR3, as DNA: TGTGCCAGCAGTTTAATGGCGGCAGATACGCAGTATTTT. Protein product: CASSLMAADTQYF. The V call is TRBV28, the J call TRBJ2-3, with unresolved D. This CDR3 region has 13 residues. Germline V gene sequence: CDR1 MDHEN, CDR2 SYDVKM. The V end was cut by 2 bases, the J end by 4 bases, with 7 bases between.